Given below is one T cell receptor beta chain in context. Its antigen is unknown. V was shortened by 1 base and J by 3 bases, with 14 bases between the two germline ends. Germline values: CDR1 SGHTS, CDR2 YDEGEE. The CDR3 consists of 15 residues. The authors split each subset's genomic DNA evenly across several immunoSEQ plates. Replicate PCRs for sorted subsets used 200 to 250 ng DNA; this equaled tens of thousands of T cell genomes. The method was immunoSEQ multiplex PCR; TCRdb's version includes in-frame clones alone and lacks a portion of them. The data hold about 1.9 million clones, with approximately 92% observed a single time. CD45RO-negative, CCR7-positively selected cells formed the naive CD8 fraction, excluding terminally differentiated effector memory CD45RA+ cells. This record comes from a study of shared clonotypes between healthy human individuals. Study observations and caveats: Naive CD4 clonotypes overlapped across several donors at 4.5% to 5.5%. Unshared clonotypes carried lower generation probabilities than those common to all four donors.

The rearrangement joins TRBV5-8 to TRBJ2-7; tentatively, D is TRBD2 (6 bases). The receptor was derived from a man aged 18-30 years in good health. Some clones in this sample may be carry-over from other donors' samples. Sequences were obtained from naive CD8+ T cells from PBMCs. CDR3 region: CASSLFKLGLYEQYF. The CDR3, as DNA: TGTGCCAGCAGCTTGTTCAAGCTGGGACTCTACGAGCAGTACTTC.